This T cell receptor beta chain was sequenced in a study of cytotoxic CD8 clonotypes in ibrutinib-treated CLL. The table came from immunoSEQ multiplex PCR; TCRdb's copy has only in-frame clones and leaves some out. In the table there are about 200,000 clones, about 75% of which are singletons. TCR beta libraries used around 2.2 micrograms of DNA from cryopreserved PBMCs. Of note for this clone: No antigen is known for it.

Looked up from germline, CDR1 is SNHLY and CDR2 is FYNNEI. The CDR3 totals 15 residues. J was trimmed by 3 bases and V by 3 bases; bases with no gene match: 8. Notes on the study in general: A difference in sampling times existed between sustained-remission and progressing patients. Public clonotypes showed up rarely, and on treatment they shrank or held steady.

The sample here was PBMCs, taken after 12 months of ibrutinib treatment. The sequence came from a human donor with chronic lymphocytic leukemia. This chain connects TRBV2 to TRBJ2-7; 7 bases are shared with TRBD1. As DNA, the CDR3 is TGTGCCAGCAGTGAGTGGGACAGCCCAGGCTACGAGCAGTACTTC. Translated, it gives CASSEWDSPGYEQYF.